These 32 T cell receptor beta chains share one sample of origin, sequenced in a study of cytomegalovirus exposure and HLA in healthy donors. Amplification used 60 Vbeta primers and 13 Jbeta primers. Libraries were prepared by immunoSEQ multiplex PCR; TCRdb keeps only in-frame clonotypes and omits some of them. The sample holds tens of thousands of clones, about 66% seen once. Sequenced sample: PBMCs. The receptors stem from a man aged 25-45 years in good health and CMV-seronegative.

V is TRBV11-2 and J is TRBJ2-7, with D possibly TRBD1 on 5 matching bases. From germline, CDR1 is SGHAT and CDR2 FQNNGV. This CDR3 has 15 amino acids. V was pared by 4 bases and J by 3 bases, with 16 bases between. In nucleotides, the CDR3 is TGTGCCAGCAGCTCCACTGTGGGGCAGATCTACGAGCAGTACTTC. Amino acids: CASSSTVGQIYEQYF.

This chain uses TRBV13 with TRBJ1-2; 8 bases are shared with TRBD1. Losses at the gene ends were 5 bases for V and 1 base for J; bases not matched to a gene: 6. The germline gives CDR1 PRHDT, CDR2 FYEKMQ (reference sequence). The CDR3 is 15 residues long. This CDR3 reads CASSPRTGLNYGYTF. As DNA, the CDR3 is TGTGCCAGCAGCCCCAGGACAGGGCTTAACTATGGCTACACCTTC.

This sequence joins TRBV6-6 and TRBJ2-7; perhaps TRBD2 as D (5 bases). Trimming pared 7 bases from V and 3 bases from J, leaving 22 bases between. CDR1 is MNHNY, CDR2 SVGAGI, per germline (reference sequence). The CDR3 is made up of 16 amino acids. As DNA, the CDR3 is TGTGCCAGCATTCTATCACCCGGGGTGGGTCACTACGAGCAGTACTTC. It translates to CASILSPGVGHYEQYF.

The rearrangement links TRBV9 to TRBJ1-2, with TRBD1 as a possible D gene (5 bases). CDR1 is SGDLS, CDR2 YYNGEE, per germline. This CDR3 has 14 residues. The germline V and J ends were trimmed by 2 bases and 3 bases, with 11 bases remaining between them. This CDR3 reads CASSVRGFDYGYTF. DNA of the CDR3: TGTGCCAGCAGCGTTAGGGGATTCGACTATGGCTACACCTTC.

The genes are TRBV25-1 and TRBJ1-1, with TRBD1 identical over 8 bases. CDR3 size: 14 residues. The V segment lost 4 bases and the J segment 3 bases; nucleotides outside the gene matches: 4. Germline CDR1 is MGHDK and CDR2 is SYGVNS. CDR3 residues: CASSVDRVYTEAFF. The CDR3 nucleotides are TGTGCCAGCAGTGTGGACAGGGTGTACACTGAAGCTTTCTTT.

J is TRBJ1-6 and V is TRBV30; D is ambiguous. With 3 bases removed from V and 2 bases from J, the gap between germline ends came to 14 bases. Germline loops: CDR1 GTSNPN, CDR2 SVGIG (reference sequence). The CDR3 totals 16 residues. The CDR3 nucleotides are TGTGCCTGGAGCCCTGCGGGGATCCCCTATAATTCACCCCTCCACTTT. As protein: CAWSPAGIPYNSPLHF.

V usage is TRBV7-9 and J usage is TRBJ2-7, with D tentatively TRBD1 (6 bases). The V gene's germline CDR1 is SEHNR and CDR2 FQNEAQ (reference sequence). The ends were cut back, 6 bases at V and 3 bases at J, with 12 bases in the middle. This CDR3 region has 13 residues. This CDR3 is CASSHPGVYEQYF. In DNA, the CDR3 is TGTGCCAGCAGTCATCCAGGGGTCTACGAGCAGTACTTC.

The gene calls are TRBV27 and TRBJ2-5; TRBD2 aligns across 14 bases. Germline CDR1 reads MNHEY; CDR2 reads SMNVEV (reference sequence). J was trimmed by 3 bases and V by 6 bases; bases with no gene match: 12. The CDR3 extends over 18 amino acids. CDR3 DNA sequence: TGTGCCAGCAGACCAAAACCTTCGACTAGCGGGGGGGAAGAGACCCAGTACTTC. Amino acids: CASRPKPSTSGGEETQYF.

This clone has a single count. The chain employs TRBV5-6 and TRBJ1-5; no reliable D call. Germline-derived CDR1 and CDR2 are SGHDT and YYEEEE. The CDR3 sequence is 15 residues long. V dropped 4 bases and J dropped 1 base, with 12 bases sitting between them. CDR3 region: CASSLGYQSNQPQHF. In nucleotides, the CDR3 is TGTGCCAGCAGCCTGGGATACCAGAGCAATCAGCCCCAGCATTTT.

The chain is built from TRBV6-1 and TRBJ2-2; D perhaps matches TRBD2 (5 bases). Germline V gene lookup returns CDR1 MNHNS and CDR2 SASEGT. Trimming removed 2 bases from V and 7 bases from J, with 17 bases in between. CDR3 size: 16 residues. Here the CDR3 DNA reads TGTGCCAGCAGTGAATGGATACCGGGGTTTGGCGGGGAGCTGTTTTTT. Amino acid sequence: CASSEWIPGFGGELFF.

CDR3 nucleotides: TGTGCCAGCAGTTACGGGCAGTTGGATAATGAGCAGTACTTC. This codes for CASSYGQLDNEQYF. The rearrangement joins TRBV6-5 to TRBJ2-7; D uncertain. Trimming removed 2 bases at V and 7 bases at J, with 15 bases between. Germline CDR1 is MNHEY and CDR2 is SVGAGI. This CDR3 is built from 14 residues.

The rearrangement uses TRBV5-1 and TRBJ1-2, with TRBD1 identical over 10 bases. The CDR3 consists of 15 residues. Looked up from germline, CDR1 is SGHRS and CDR2 is YFSETQ. Germline trimming cut 4 bases from V and 3 bases from J; bases unmatched to any gene: 6. Here the CDR3 reads CASSKRDRGDYGYTF. CDR3 nucleotides: TGCGCCAGCAGCAAAAGGGACAGGGGTGACTATGGCTACACCTTC.

This rearrangement joins TRBV6-6 to TRBJ2-5; possibly TRBD1 for D (6 bases). The CDR3 is made up of 16 amino acids. V was trimmed by 6 bases and J by 1 base, leaving 18 bases between them. The germline V gene encodes CDR1 MNHNY and CDR2 SVGAGI (reference sequence). The CDR3 loop is CASRSQQGRSQETQYF. The CDR3 DNA reads TGTGCCAGCAGGTCACAACAGGGAAGGTCCCAAGAGACCCAGTACTTC.

The chain has TRBV7-8 and TRBJ2-1, with D possibly being TRBD2 (6 bases). There are 16 residues in the CDR3. The germline V gene encodes CDR1 SGHVS and CDR2 FQNEAQ. Trimming took 5 bases from V and 5 from J, leaving 19 bases between them. The CDR3 DNA reads as TGTGCCAGCAGCCGCAACTCGGGAGAAAGGGACAATGAGCAGTTCTTC. Protein sequence: CASSRNSGERDNEQFF.

This clone has a handful of counts. V gene TRBV7-2 combines with J gene TRBJ2-7, with D tentatively TRBD2 (5 bases). V was pared by 4 bases and J by 3 bases, with 10 bases between. Germline CDR1 reads SGHTA; CDR2 reads FQGNSA. This CDR3 spans 13 amino acids. This chain's CDR3 is CASSWETSYEQYF. In DNA form, the CDR3 reads TGTGCCAGCAGCTGGGAAACTAGCTACGAGCAGTACTTC. The full variable domain, rest sourced from reference TRBV7-2 and TRBJ2-7, is GAGVSQSPSNKVTEKGKDVELRCDPISGHTALYWYRQSLGQGLEFLIYFQGNSAPDKSGLPSDRFSAERTGGSVSTLTIQRTQQEDSAVYLCASSWETSYEQYFGPGTRLTVT.

The rearrangement links TRBV27 to TRBJ1-1; maybe TRBD1 (6 bases). V was clipped by 5 bases and J by 3 bases, with 10 bases between them. CDR3 length: 13 amino acids. The germline V gene encodes CDR1 MNHEY and CDR2 SMNVEV (reference sequence). The CDR3 loop is CASSPRGHTEAFF. The CDR3 coding sequence is TGTGCCAGCAGTCCGCGGGGGCACACTGAAGCTTTCTTT.

This clone was counted between two and nine times. The chain links TRBV27 to TRBJ1-1; TRBD1 agrees at 8 bases. The CDR3 is 14 residues long. V shed 5 bases, J shed 8 bases, and the junction held 10 bases outside the gene matches. From germline, CDR1 is MNHEY and CDR2 SMNVEV (reference sequence). The CDR3 here is CASSPLQGAQEAFF. Written as DNA, the CDR3 is TGTGCCAGCAGTCCCCTTCAGGGGGCGCAGGAAGCTTTCTTT.

This sequence joins TRBV6-5 and TRBJ2-5; 7 bases align to TRBD1. The closer fit of TRBJ2-7 to the DNA end suggests the J call may be wrong. Germline CDR1 reads MNHEY; CDR2 reads SVGAGI. The CDR3 extends over 15 amino acids. The DNA for the CDR3 is TGTGCCAGCAGGACAGGGAATGGCCCCCACTACGAGCAGTACTTC. Amino acid sequence: CASRTGNGPHYEQYF.

V and J are TRBV7-9 and TRBJ2-7; a weak D match, TRBD2 (5 bases). Trimming cost V 1 base and J 2 bases, with 12 bases left between them. The CDR3 totals 15 residues. Germline V gives CDR1 SEHNR, CDR2 FQNEAQ (reference sequence). Here the CDR3 reads CASSLGVTGTYEQYF. The DNA of the CDR3 is TGTGCCAGCAGCTTAGGCGTCACCGGGACCTACGAGCAGTACTTC.

J is TRBJ2-7 and V is TRBV6-4; possibly TRBD1 for D (6 bases). Germline V gene data show CDR1 as MRHNA and CDR2 as SNTAGT. Trimming stripped 2 bases from V and 3 bases from J, with 8 bases between. The length of the CDR3 is 13 residues. Here the CDR3 reads CASSDGRGYEQYF. In nucleotides, the CDR3 is TGTGCCAGCAGTGACGGCAGGGGCTACGAGCAGTACTTC.

CDR3 in amino acids: CASSLPRDRRVYF. The DNA for the CDR3 is TGCGCCAGCAGCCTACCTCGGGACAGGCGTGTGTACTTC. The V and J genes are TRBV5-1 and TRBJ2-7, with 8 bases lining up with TRBD1. Trimming took 4 bases from V and 12 from J; bases not matched to a gene: 12. The CDR3 sequence is 13 residues long. CDR1 is SGHRS and CDR2 is YFSETQ in the germline V gene.

The rearrangement uses TRBV30 and TRBJ1-6, with 7 bases fitting TRBD1. The CDR3 spans 13 residues. The V and J ends lost 5 bases and 4 bases, in that order; junction bases with no gene match: 2. Germline V CDR1 and CDR2: GTSNPN, SVGIG (reference sequence). The CDR3 DNA sequence: TGTGCCTGGGGGGGACAGTATAATTCACCCCTCCACTTT. Translating gives CAWGGQYNSPLHF.

The chain couples TRBV20-1 to TRBJ1-1; D is unresolved. V was clipped by 2 bases and J by 1 base, with 2 bases between them. The CDR3 is 11 residues long. Germline V gene lookup returns CDR1 DFQATT and CDR2 SNEGSKA (reference sequence). CDR3 sequence reads: CSARQNTEAFF. In DNA form, the CDR3 reads TGCAGTGCTAGACAGAACACTGAAGCTTTCTTT.

The V call is TRBV14, the J call TRBJ1-1; D unresolved. The germline CDR1 and CDR2 sequences are SGHDN and FVKESK. The V end lost 4 bases, the J end lost 7 bases, and 10 bases lay between the germline ends. The CDR3 totals 12 residues. CDR3: CASSPQLYEAFF. The CDR3 DNA reads TGTGCCAGCAGCCCCCAACTGTATGAAGCTTTCTTT.

The genes are TRBV5-1 and TRBJ2-2, with 7 bases identical to TRBD1. The trim removed 3 bases at V and 5 bases at J, leaving 10 bases unmatched. Per germline, CDR1 SGHRS and CDR2 YFSETQ. This CDR3 spans 16 amino acids. Written as DNA, the CDR3 is TGCGCCAGCAGCTACTCCGGGACAGCGACGACCGGGGAGCTGTTTTTT. Translation: CASSYSGTATTGELFF.

This clone came up a few times. The chain has TRBV7-9 and TRBJ2-6; tentative D call: TRBD1 (5 bases). In germline, CDR1 is SEHNR, CDR2 FQNEAQ (reference sequence). V lost 7 bases, J lost 0 bases, and 13 bases lay in between. This CDR3 spans 16 amino acids. CDR3 in amino acids: CASTLVQASGANVLTF. CDR3 coding DNA: TGTGCCAGCACCCTTGTACAGGCCTCTGGGGCCAACGTCCTGACTTTC.

This chain links TRBV28 with TRBJ2-6, with 8 positions matching TRBD1. The CDR3 length is 19 residues. Germline lookup yields CDR1 MDHEN and CDR2 SYDVKM. V was clipped by 5 bases and J by 0 bases; unmatched bases: 12. The CDR3 region is CASSGQGTGGYSGANVLTF. CDR3 nucleotides: TGTGCCAGCAGTGGACAAGGGACAGGTGGCTACTCTGGGGCCAACGTCCTGACTTTC.

This clone occurred a few times. The gene calls are TRBV18 and TRBJ1-4, with 9 bases matching TRBD1. Germline CDR1 reads KGHSH; CDR2 reads LQKENI. V lost 8 bases to trimming and J lost 5 bases; unmatched junction nucleotides: 0. The CDR3 sequence is 12 residues long. The CDR3 spells CASGQGNEKLFF. CDR3 bases: TGTGCCAGCGGACAGGGGAATGAAAAACTGTTTTTT.

This rearrangement joins TRBV27 to TRBJ1-5; D not resolved. This CDR3 comprises 14 residues. Trimming removed 3 bases at V and 5 bases at J, with 11 bases between. CDR1 and CDR2 from the germline V gene are MNHEY and SMNVEV (reference sequence). CDR3 in amino acids: CASSLVGNDQPQHF. CDR3 DNA: TGTGCCAGCAGTTTGGTTGGCAACGATCAGCCCCAGCATTTT.

The rearrangement joins TRBV4-3 to TRBJ2-1; no clear D gene. V was cut by 0 bases and J by 8 bases, with 14 bases left in between. The CDR3 is made up of 15 amino acids. Per the germline V gene, CDR1 is LGHNA and CDR2 is YSLEER. The CDR3 DNA reads as TGCGCCAGCAGCCAAGAGGGCTGGTCATTAGATGAGCAGTTCTTC. Translating gives CASSQEGWSLDEQFF.

J is TRBJ2-1 and V is TRBV2; 7 positions agree with TRBD2. The CDR3 is 17 amino acids. Germline loops: CDR1 SNHLY, CDR2 FYNNEI. Trimming at V came to 2 bases and at J to 7 bases, leaving 14 bases not matched to a gene. The DNA for the CDR3 is TGTGCCAGCAGTGAAAGGACCCTAGCGGTGGGGGGGAATGAGCAGTTCTTC. It codes for CASSERTLAVGGNEQFF.

The chain carries TRBV4-1 and TRBJ1-2, with TRBD1 as a possible D gene (5 bases). Germline lookup yields CDR1 MGHRA and CDR2 YSYEKL. Trimming shortened V by 0 bases and J by 8 bases, and 10 bases separated the two germline ends. The CDR3 runs to 13 residues. The CDR3 region is CASSQEGGVGYTF. In DNA, the CDR3 is TGCGCCAGCAGCCAAGAAGGAGGGGTCGGCTACACCTTC.